This T cell receptor beta chain emerged from a study of identical twins. The study, taken as a whole, reports: Abundant cord blood beta clonotypes carried fewer insertions; memory repertoires showed none. The study reached conclusions through statistical analysis that was cross-sectional, not following the same donors. Model-predicted out-of-frame TCR alpha sharing fell below observed values in monozygotic twins.

Unique molecular identifiers were present on cDNA, and template switching added a universal primer site. TCRdb itself ran the 5' RACE reads through MiXCR, one entry per CDR3 protein. The table lists approximately 1.8 million distinct CDR3 sequences, about 30% of them singletons, with 0.25% to 0.3% in the top ten. This clonotype was seen a few times. No antigen is known for it. Trimming removed 1 base from V and 5 bases from J, with 9 bases in between. Germline-derived CDR1 and CDR2 are SGDLS and YYNGEE. The CDR3 is 13 amino acids. The chain joins TRBV9 to TRBJ2-5; a possible D gene is TRBD1 (5 bases). The receptor's source is a newborn girl in good health. The sequenced sample was cord blood. The CDR3 bases are TGTGCCAGCAGCGTACTATCAGGGGAGACCCAGTACTTC. This codes for CASSVLSGETQYF.